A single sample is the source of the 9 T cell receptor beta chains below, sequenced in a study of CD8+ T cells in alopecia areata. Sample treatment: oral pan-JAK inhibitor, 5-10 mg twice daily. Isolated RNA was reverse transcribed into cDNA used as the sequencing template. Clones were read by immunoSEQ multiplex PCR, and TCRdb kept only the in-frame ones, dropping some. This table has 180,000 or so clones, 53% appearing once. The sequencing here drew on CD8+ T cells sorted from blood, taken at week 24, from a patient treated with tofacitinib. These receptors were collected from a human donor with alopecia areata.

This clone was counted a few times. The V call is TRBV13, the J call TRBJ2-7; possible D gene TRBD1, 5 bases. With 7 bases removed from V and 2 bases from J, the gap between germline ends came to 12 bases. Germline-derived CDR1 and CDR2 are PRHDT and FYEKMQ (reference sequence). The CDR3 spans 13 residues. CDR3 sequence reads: CASTPAGTYEQYF. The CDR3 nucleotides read TGTGCCAGCACCCCGGCAGGGACCTACGAGCAGTACTTC.

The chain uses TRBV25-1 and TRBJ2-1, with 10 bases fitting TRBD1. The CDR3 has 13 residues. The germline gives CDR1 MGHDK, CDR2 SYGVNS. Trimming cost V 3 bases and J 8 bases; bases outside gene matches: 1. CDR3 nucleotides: TGTGCCAGCAGTGAGACAGGGGGCGATGAGCAGTTCTTC. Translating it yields CASSETGGDEQFF.

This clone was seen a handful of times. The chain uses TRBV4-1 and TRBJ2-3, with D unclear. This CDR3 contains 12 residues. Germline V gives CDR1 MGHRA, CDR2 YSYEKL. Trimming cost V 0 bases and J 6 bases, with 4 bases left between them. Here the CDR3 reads CASSQDQDTQYF. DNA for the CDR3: TGCGCCAGCAGCCAAGATCAGGATACGCAGTATTTT.

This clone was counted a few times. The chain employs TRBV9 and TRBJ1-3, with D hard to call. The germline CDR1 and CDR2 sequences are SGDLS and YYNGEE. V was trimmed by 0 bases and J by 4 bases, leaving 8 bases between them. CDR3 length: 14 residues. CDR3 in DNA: TGTGCCAGCAGCGTAGGGACCGAAGGAAACACCATATATTTT. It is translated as CASSVGTEGNTIYF.

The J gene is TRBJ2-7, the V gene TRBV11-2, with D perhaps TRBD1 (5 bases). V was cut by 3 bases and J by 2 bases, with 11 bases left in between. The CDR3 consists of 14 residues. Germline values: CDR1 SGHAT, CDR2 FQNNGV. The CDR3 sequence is CASSFYQGTYEQYF. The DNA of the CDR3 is TGTGCCAGCAGCTTCTATCAGGGAACCTACGAGCAGTACTTC.

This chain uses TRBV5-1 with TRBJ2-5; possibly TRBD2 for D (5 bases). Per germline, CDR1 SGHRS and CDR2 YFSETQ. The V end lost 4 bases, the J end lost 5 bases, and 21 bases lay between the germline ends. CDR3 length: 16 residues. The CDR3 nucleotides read TGCGCCAGCAGCCCGGCGGATCTAGCCGGCGATGAGACCCAGTACTTC. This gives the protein CASSPADLAGDETQYF.

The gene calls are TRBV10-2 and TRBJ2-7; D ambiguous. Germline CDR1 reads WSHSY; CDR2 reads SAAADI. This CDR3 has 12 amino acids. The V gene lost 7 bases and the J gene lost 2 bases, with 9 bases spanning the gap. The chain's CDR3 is CASTPGAYEQYF. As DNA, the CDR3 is TGCGCCAGCACCCCGGGTGCCTACGAGCAGTACTTC.

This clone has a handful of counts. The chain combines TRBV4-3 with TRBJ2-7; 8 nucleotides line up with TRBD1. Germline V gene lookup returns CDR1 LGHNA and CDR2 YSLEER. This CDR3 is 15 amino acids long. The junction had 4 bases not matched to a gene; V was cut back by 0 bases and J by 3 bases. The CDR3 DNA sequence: TGCGCCAGCAGCCAAGACCCAGGGGGCCTCTACGAGCAGTACTTC. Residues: CASSQDPGGLYEQYF.

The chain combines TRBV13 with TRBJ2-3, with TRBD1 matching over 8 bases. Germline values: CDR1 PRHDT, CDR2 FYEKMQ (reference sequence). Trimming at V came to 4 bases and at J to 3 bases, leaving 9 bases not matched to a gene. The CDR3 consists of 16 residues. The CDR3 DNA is TGTGCCAGCAGCTCACCGCCGGACAGGGTAACAGATACGCAGTATTTT. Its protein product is CASSSPPDRVTDTQYF.